Given below is one TCR beta chain in context. Its antigen is unidentified. TCRdb used MiXCR to reprocess the reads, holding one entry per CDR3 protein. This sample has some 940,000 distinct CDR3 sequences, with 25% to 40% found just once. The sample originates from a study of T cell repertoires in cytomegalovirus infection. About the study: Indications of both CMV infection and matching HLA type were provided by public TCR beta signatures.

Overall study findings and caveats: HLA-C-restricted CMV-specific TCR beta clonotypes prevailed in the ex vivo response.

The clonotype was recovered from a human donor in good health (CMV status not recorded). Some clones in this sample may be carry-over from other donors' samples. The specimen was cultured CD8+ T cells from PBMCs, collected from culture after CMV antigen stimulation.

The CDR3 nucleotides are TGCAGCGGCGGGACAGGGCACACTGAAGCTTTCTTT. This sequence encodes CSGGTGHTEAFF. The rearrangement joins TRBV29-1 to TRBJ1-1, with TRBD1 matching over 9 bases. Per germline, CDR1 SQVTM and CDR2 ANQGSEA. The CDR3 has 12 amino acids. The J segment lost 3 bases and the V segment lost 7 bases, leaving 3 bases of the junction unmatched.